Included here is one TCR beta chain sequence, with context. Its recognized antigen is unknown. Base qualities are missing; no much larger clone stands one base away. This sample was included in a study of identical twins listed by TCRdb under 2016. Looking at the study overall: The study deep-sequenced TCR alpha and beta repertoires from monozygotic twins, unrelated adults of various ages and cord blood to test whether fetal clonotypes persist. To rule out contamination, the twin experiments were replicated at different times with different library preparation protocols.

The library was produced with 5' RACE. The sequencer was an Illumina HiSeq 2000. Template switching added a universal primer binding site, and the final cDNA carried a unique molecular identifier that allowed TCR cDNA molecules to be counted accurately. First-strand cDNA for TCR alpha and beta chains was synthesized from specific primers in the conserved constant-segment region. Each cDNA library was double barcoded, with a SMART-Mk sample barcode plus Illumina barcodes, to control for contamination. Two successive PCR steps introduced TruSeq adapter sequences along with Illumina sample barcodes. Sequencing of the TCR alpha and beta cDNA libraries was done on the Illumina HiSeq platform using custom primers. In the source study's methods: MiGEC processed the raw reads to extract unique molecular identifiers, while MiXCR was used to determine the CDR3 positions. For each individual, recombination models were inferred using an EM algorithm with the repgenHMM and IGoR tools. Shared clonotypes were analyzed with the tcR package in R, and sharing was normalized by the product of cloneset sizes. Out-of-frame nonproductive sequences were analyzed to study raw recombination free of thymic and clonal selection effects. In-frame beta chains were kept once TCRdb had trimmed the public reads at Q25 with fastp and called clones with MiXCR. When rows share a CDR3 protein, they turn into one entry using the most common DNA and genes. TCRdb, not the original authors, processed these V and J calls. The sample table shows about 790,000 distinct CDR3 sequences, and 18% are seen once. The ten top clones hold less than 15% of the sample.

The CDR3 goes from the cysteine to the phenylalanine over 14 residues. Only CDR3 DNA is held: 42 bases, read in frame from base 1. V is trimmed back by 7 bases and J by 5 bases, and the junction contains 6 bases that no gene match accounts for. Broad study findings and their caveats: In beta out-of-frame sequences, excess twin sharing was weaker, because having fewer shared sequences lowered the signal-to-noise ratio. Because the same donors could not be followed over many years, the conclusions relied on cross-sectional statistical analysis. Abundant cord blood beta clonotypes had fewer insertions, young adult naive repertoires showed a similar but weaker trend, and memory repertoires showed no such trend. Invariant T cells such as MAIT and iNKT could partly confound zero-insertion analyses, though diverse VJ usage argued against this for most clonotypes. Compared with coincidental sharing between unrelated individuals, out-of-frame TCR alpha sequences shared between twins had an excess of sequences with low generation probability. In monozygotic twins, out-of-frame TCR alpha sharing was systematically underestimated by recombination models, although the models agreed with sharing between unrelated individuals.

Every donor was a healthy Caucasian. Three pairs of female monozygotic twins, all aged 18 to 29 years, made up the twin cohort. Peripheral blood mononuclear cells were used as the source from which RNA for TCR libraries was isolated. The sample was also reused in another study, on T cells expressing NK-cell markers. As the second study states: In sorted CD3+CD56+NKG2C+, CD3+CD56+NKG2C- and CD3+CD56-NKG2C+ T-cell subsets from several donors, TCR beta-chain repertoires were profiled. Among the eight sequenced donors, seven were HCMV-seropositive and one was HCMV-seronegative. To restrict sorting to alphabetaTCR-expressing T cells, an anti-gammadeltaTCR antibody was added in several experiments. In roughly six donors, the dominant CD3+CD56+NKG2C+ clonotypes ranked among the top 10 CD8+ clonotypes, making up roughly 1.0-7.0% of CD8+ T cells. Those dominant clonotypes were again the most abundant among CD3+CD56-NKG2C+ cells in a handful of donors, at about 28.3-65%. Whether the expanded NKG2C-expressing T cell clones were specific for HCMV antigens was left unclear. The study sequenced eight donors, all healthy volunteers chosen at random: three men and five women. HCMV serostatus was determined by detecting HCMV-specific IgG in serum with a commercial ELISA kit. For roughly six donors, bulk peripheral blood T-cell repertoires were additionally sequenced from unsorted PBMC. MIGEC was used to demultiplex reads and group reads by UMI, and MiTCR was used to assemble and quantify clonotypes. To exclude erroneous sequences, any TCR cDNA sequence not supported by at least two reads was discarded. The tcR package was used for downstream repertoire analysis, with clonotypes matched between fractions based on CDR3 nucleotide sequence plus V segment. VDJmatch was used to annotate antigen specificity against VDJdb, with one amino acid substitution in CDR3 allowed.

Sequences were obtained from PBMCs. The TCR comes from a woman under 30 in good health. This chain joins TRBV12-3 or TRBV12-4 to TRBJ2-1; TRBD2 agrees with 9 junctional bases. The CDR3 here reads CASTWTSVHNEQFF. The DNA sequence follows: TGTGCCAGCACCTGGACTAGCGTCCACAATGAGCAGTTCTTC.